Only one count was recorded for the clone carrying this T cell receptor (beta chain). The CDR3 contains 15 residues. Trimming removed 4 bases at V and 3 bases at J, with 16 bases between. Germline lookup yields CDR1 SGHRS and CDR2 YFSETQ. This sample is part of a study of sequential checkpoint blockade in melanoma. The overall study: Arm A got nivolumab then ipilimumab; arm B the reverse, 1:1.

Data came from immunoSEQ multiplex PCR; TCRdb stores just in-frame clones and leaves some out. Found here are 2,500 or so clones, 26% of them singletons; the top ten hold about 17%. Noted treatment: randomized to nivolumab then ipilimumab (arm A) or the reverse (arm B). The sequencing here drew on tumor tissue (inferred from file names), taken from a patient given nivolumab and ipilimumab in sequence. The receptor comes from a human donor with melanoma. The chain carries TRBV5-1 and TRBJ1-1; the D is unclear. CDR3 DNA sequence: TGCGCCAGCAGCCCTTCACTTCATCGGTACACTGAAGCTTTCTTT. Its protein is CASSPSLHRYTEAFF.